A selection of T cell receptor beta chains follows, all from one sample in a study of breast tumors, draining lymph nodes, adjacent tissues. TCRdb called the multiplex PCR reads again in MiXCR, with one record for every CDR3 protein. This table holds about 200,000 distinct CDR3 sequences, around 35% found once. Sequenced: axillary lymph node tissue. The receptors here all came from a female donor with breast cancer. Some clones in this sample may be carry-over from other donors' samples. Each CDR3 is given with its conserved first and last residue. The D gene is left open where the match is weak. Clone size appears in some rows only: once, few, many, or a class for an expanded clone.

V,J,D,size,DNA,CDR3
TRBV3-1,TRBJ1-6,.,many,TGTGCCAGCAGCCAAGCTAGGAGTTCACCCCTCCACTTT,CASSQARSSPLHF
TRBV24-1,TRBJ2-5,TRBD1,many,TGTGCCACCAGTGAAGGGGGCGGAAAGACCCAGTACTTC,CATSEGGGKTQYF
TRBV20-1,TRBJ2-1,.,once,TGCAGTGCTAGAGCGCCAGGGAGGAAGTACAATGAGCAGTTCTTC,CSARAPGRKYNEQFF
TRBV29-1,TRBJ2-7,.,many,TGCAGCGTTGAAGATAGGGGCGGCGGCTCCTACGAGCAGTACTTC,CSVEDRGGGSYEQYF
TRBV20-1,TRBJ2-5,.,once,TGCAGTGCTTCGGACAACCAAGAGACCCAGTACTTC,CSASDNQETQYF
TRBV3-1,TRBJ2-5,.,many,TGTGCCAGCAGCCACGGACGGTCCGGGACCCAGTACTTC,CASSHGRSGTQYF
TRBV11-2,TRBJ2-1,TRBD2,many,TGTGCCAGCAGCTCCTCATTAGCGGGAGGGTCCTACAATGAGCAGTTCTTC,CASSSSLAGGSYNEQFF
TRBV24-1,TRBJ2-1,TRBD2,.,TGTGCCACCAGTGATTTCGTGGGGGGGTCCTACAATGAGCAGTTCTTC,CATSDFVGGSYNEQFF
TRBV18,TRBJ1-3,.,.,TGTGCCAGCTCACCAGGGGCCCGCTATGGGCCTCCTGGAAACGCCATATATTTT,CASSPGARYGPPGNAIYF
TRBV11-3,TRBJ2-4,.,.,TGTGCCAGCAGCCCAGGGGGGAGCATTCAGTACTTC,CASSPGGSIQYF
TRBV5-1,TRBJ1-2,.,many,TGCGCCAGCAGCTTGGGTCAGAGTACTAACTATGGCTACACCTTC,CASSLGQSTNYGYTF
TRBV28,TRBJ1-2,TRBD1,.,TGTGCCGGGGGGCAGGGGGCGCGTGGCTACACCTTC,CAGGQGARGYTF
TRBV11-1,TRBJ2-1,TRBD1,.,TGTGCCAGCAGCTCTCTGACAGGGACCTCCTACGAGCAGTTCTTC,CASSSLTGTSYEQFF
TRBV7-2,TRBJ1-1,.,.,TGTGCCGGCAGTAACGGTGGCGGAGCTTTCTTT,CAGSNGGGAFF
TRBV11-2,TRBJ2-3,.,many,TGTGCCAGCAGCTTAGGGCGGCTTAGGACAGATACGCAGTATTTT,CASSLGRLRTDTQYF
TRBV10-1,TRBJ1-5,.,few,TGCGCCAGCAGTGACTGCATGGGTCGGCCCCAGCATTTT,CASSDCMGRPQHF
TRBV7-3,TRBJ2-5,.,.,TGTGCCAGCAGTTTAAGGGGTTTTGAGACCCAGTACTTC,CASSLRGFETQYF
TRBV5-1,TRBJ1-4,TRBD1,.,TGCGCCAGCAGCTTGGAGGGGGCAGTCGGAAAACTGTTTTTT,CASSLEGAVGKLFF
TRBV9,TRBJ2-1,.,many,TGTGCCAGCAGAGGCTCCTACAATGAGCAGTTCTTC,CASRGSYNEQFF
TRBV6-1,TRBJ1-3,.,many,TGTGCCAGCTTTAGGGAGAGCTCTGGAAACACCATATATTTT,CASFRESSGNTIYF
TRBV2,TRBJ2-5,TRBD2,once,TGTGCCAGCAGGAGGACTAGCGGGAGTGCCGGGGAGACCCAGTACTTC,CASRRTSGSAGETQYF
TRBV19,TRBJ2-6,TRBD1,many,TGTGCCAGTAGTATAGTTAGAGGGGGCGCGACCGGGGCCAACGTCCTGACTTTC,CASSIVRGGATGANVLTF
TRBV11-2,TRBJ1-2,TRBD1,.,TGTGCCAGCAGCTTAGATAGGGGGCCCTATGGCTACACCTTC,CASSLDRGPYGYTF
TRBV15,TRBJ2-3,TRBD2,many,TGTGCCACCAGGGGACTAGCGGGGTACACAGATACGCAGTATTTT,CATRGLAGYTDTQYF
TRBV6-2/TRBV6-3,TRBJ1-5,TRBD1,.,TGTGCCAGCAGACTCGCCACAGGGGAGGATCAGCCCCAGCATTTT,CASRLATGEDQPQHF
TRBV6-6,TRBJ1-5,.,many,TGTGCCAGCAGTCACTCCGGACCTCGCAATCAGCCCCAGCATTTT,CASSHSGPRNQPQHF
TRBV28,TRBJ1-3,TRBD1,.,TGTGCCAGCAGTGGCGGCCTGACAGGGGGAAACACCATATATTTT,CASSGGLTGGNTIYF
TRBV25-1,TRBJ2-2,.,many,TGTGCCAGCGAGGGGACATTCACCGGGGAGCTGTTTTTT,CASEGTFTGELFF
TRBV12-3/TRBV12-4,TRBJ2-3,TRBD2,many,TGTGCCAGCAGTTATGGGAGGGCAACAGATACGCAGTATTTT,CASSYGRATDTQYF
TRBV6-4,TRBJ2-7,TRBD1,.,TGTGCCAGCAGTGACTCCTCCGGGACAGGGGGCGAGCAGTACTTC,CASSDSSGTGGEQYF
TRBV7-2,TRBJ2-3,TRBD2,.,TGTGCCAGCAGCGGGATAGCGGGGGGCACAGATACGCAGTATTTT,CASSGIAGGTDTQYF
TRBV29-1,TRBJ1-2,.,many,TGCAGCGTTGAAGAGGGTTATGGCTACACCTTC,CSVEEGYGYTF
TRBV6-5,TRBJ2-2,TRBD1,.,TGTGCCAGCAGGGGACAGGGGGTTACCGGGGAGCTGTTTTTT,CASRGQGVTGELFF
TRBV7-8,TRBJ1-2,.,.,TGTGCCAGCAGCTTAGGTTGGGGAAATGGTGACTACACCTTC,CASSLGWGNGDYTF
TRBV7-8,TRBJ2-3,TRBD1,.,TGTGCCAGCAGCTTAGACAGGGGTGGTTACAATGAGCAGTATTTT,CASSLDRGGYNEQYF
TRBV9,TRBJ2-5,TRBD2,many,TGTGCCAGCAGCGCGGGGGGGGGGCAGGGAAGGGAGACCCAGTACTTC,CASSAGGGQGRETQYF
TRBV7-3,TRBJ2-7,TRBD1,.,TGTGCCAGCAGCTTATCCACGGCAGGGACAGGGTACGAGCAGTACTTC,CASSLSTAGTGYEQYF
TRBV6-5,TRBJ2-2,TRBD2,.,TGTGCCAGCAGTCCCTCGACTAGCGTTATCACCGGGGAGCTGTTTTTT,CASSPSTSVITGELFF
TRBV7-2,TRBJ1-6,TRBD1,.,TGTGCCAGCAGCAATCCGGGACAGCTTAATTCACCCCTCCACTTT,CASSNPGQLNSPLHF
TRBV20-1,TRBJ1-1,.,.,TGCAGTGCTAGAGGGTGGTTGAACACTGAAGCTTTCTTT,CSARGWLNTEAFF
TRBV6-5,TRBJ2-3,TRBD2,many,TGTGCCAGCAGGGAGCGGGGGGGCACAGATACGCAGTATTTT,CASRERGGTDTQYF
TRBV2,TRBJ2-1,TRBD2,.,TGTGCCAGCAGTTCACCCGGGACTAGCGGGGTCAATGAGCAGTTCTTC,CASSSPGTSGVNEQFF